This TCR beta chain is from a study of CD8+ T cells in alopecia areata. The wider study: Treated patients were dosed with oral tofacitinib, taking 5 to 10 mg twice daily. Severity was scored as percentage of affected scalp area in treated patients. Study-level results: Scalp clonality, along with expanded CD8+ clones among the top 100, was significantly decreased by tofacitinib.

Sequencing templates came from extracted RNA that was reverse transcribed into cDNA. Measured with immunoSEQ multiplex PCR; TCRdb has only the in-frame clones, and not every one. The table records 120,000 or so clones, roughly 57% of them present only once. Treatment indicated: oral pan-JAK inhibitor, 5-10 mg twice daily. Investigators sorted PBMCs to obtain both CD4+ and CD8+ T cells. A word on this clone: The antigen is unknown.

The TCR was taken from a human donor with alopecia areata. This sample comprised CD4+ T cells sorted from blood, obtained at week 4, from a patient treated with tofacitinib.

CDR3 in amino acids: CASSLGTSPYNEQFF. CDR3 coding DNA: TGTGCCAGCAGCTTAGGGACTAGTCCATACAATGAGCAGTTCTTC. The chain links TRBV5-6 to TRBJ2-1; 8 bases align to TRBD2. The CDR3 totals 15 residues. The germline CDR1 and CDR2 sequences are SGHDT and YYEEEE. V shed 2 bases and J 4 bases; nucleotides not matched to a gene: 5.